Below, 11 T cell receptor beta chains from the same sample are listed, as sequenced in a study of technical replicates of blood from a few donors. The table came from immunoSEQ multiplex PCR; TCRdb's copy has only in-frame clones and leaves some out. The sample contains about 85,000 clones, 85% to 95% of which appear only once. The sequencing input was T cells isolated from PBMCs. These receptor sequences come from a human donor in good health.

This chain links TRBV19 with TRBJ2-4, with 8 bases that match TRBD1. The CDR3 runs to 18 residues. Germline V lookup: CDR1 LNHDA, CDR2 SQIVND (reference sequence). Trimming at V came to 0 bases and at J to 5 bases, leaving 12 bases not matched to a gene. The CDR3 protein is CASSIDLDRDRPENIQYF. The CDR3 DNA is TGTGCCAGTAGTATAGATCTCGACCGGGACAGGCCTGAAAACATTCAGTACTTC.

The V and J genes are TRBV7-3 and TRBJ2-2; D not resolved. This CDR3 region has 14 residues. Trimming left V 2 bases short and J 5 bases short, with 9 bases between. Germline lookup yields CDR1 SGHTA and CDR2 FQGTGA. The CDR3 loop is CASSLLSDTGELFF. The DNA for the CDR3 is TGTGCCAGCAGCTTACTGAGCGATACCGGGGAGCTGTTTTTT.

The chain carries TRBV19 and TRBJ2-1, with D perhaps matching TRBD1 (6 bases). V was pared by 4 bases and J by 6 bases, with 16 bases between. The CDR3 extends over 15 amino acids. The V gene's germline CDR1 is LNHDA and CDR2 SQIVND (reference sequence). CDR3 loop: CASSTQGVLGNEQFF. The DNA of the CDR3 is TGTGCCAGTAGTACACAGGGAGTCTTGGGCAATGAGCAGTTCTTC.

The chain uses TRBV29-1 and TRBJ1-5, with D hard to call. The CDR3 sequence is 13 residues long. With 7 bases removed from V and 1 base from J, the gap between germline ends came to 11 bases. CDR1 is SQVTM, CDR2 ANQGSEA, per germline. The CDR3 coding sequence is TGCAGCGCCTCCGGCGGCAGCAATCAGCCCCAGCATTTT. This encodes CSASGGSNQPQHF.

CDR3 sequence: CASSSVAGELFF. CDR3 DNA sequence: TGTGCCAGCAGCTCGGTTGCCGGGGAGCTGTTTTTT. The chain carries TRBV7-8 and TRBJ2-2; D remains ambiguous. CDR1 is SGHVS and CDR2 is FQNEAQ in the germline V gene. CDR3 length: 12 residues. Trimming pared 4 bases from V and 6 bases from J, leaving 6 bases between.

The chain has TRBV4-2 and TRBJ1-2; D uncertain. The CDR3 is 15 residues long. Trimming stripped 0 bases from V and 2 bases from J, with 10 bases between. Germline V gene data show CDR1 as LGHNA and CDR2 as YNFKEQ. The CDR3 sequence: CASSQERGSNYGYTF. DNA for the CDR3: TGTGCCAGCAGCCAAGAACGCGGCTCGAACTATGGCTACACCTTC.

The chain couples TRBV30 to TRBJ1-2; D gene uncertain. The germline CDR1 and CDR2 sequences are GTSNPN and SVGIG (reference sequence). This CDR3 is 13 amino acids long. V shed 0 bases and J shed 6 bases, with 11 bases lying between them. CDR3: CAWSVHLLDGYTF. The DNA for the CDR3 is TGTGCCTGGAGTGTACATCTACTAGATGGCTACACCTTC.

This clone was recorded once. The chain carries TRBV19 and TRBJ2-7, with 8 bases matching TRBD2. This CDR3 spans 14 amino acids. V lost 8 bases and J lost 6; bases outside the gene matches: 12. The germline CDR1 and CDR2 sequences are LNHDA and SQIVND (reference sequence). The CDR3 spells CASGGTSREAEQYF. DNA for the CDR3: TGTGCCAGTGGGGGGACTAGTCGGGAGGCCGAGCAGTACTTC.

This chain uses TRBV15 with TRBJ2-3; 7 nucleotides align to TRBD2. Germline CDR1 LNHNV, CDR2 YYDKDF (reference sequence). The V gene end was trimmed by 0 bases and the J gene end by 2 bases; junction bases not matched to a gene: 14. CDR3 length: 19 amino acids. The CDR3 nucleotides read TGTGCCACCAGCAGAGATCCCCTTCCACTAGCGAATTACACAGATACGCAGTATTTT. Translation gives CATSRDPLPLANYTDTQYF.

This chain joins TRBV29-1 and TRBJ1-4; D remains ambiguous. The V end was cut by 6 bases, the J end by 4 bases, with 9 bases between. Per germline, CDR1 SQVTM and CDR2 ANQGSEA. The CDR3 runs 12 residues. The CDR3 region is CSVGNHNEKLFF. CDR3 nucleotides: TGCAGCGTCGGGAATCATAATGAAAAACTGTTTTTT.

The chain couples TRBV6-5 to TRBJ2-7, with D possibly TRBD1 on 6 matching bases. Per germline, CDR1 MNHEY and CDR2 SVGAGI. Trimming stripped 8 bases from V and 7 bases from J, with 21 bases between. The CDR3 loop spans 14 amino acids. The CDR3 is CASGLRDTVGEQYF. In DNA, the CDR3 is TGTGCCAGCGGGCTCCGGGACACCGTGGGAGAGCAGTACTTC.